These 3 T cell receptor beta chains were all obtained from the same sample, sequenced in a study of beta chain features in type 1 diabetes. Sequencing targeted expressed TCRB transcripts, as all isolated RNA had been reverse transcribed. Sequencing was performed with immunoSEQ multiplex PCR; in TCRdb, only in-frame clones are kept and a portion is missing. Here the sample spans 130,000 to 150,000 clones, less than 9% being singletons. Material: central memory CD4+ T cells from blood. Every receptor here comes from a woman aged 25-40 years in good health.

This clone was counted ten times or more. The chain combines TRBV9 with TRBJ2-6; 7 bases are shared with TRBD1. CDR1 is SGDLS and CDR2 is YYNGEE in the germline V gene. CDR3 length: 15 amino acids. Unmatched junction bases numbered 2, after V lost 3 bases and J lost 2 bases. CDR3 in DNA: TGTGCCAGCAGCGGCACAGGGGCTGGGGCCAACGTCCTGACTTTC. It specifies CASSGTGAGANVLTF.

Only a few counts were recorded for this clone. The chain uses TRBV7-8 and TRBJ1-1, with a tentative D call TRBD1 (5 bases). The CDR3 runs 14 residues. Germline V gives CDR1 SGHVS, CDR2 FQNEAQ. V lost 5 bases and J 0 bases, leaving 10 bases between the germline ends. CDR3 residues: CASSAHRMNTEAFF. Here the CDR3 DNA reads TGTGCCAGCAGCGCCCACAGGATGAACACTGAAGCTTTCTTT.

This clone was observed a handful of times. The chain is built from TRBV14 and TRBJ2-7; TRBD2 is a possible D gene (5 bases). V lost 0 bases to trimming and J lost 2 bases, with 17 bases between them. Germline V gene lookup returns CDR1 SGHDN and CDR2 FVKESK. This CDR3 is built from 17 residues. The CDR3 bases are TGTGCCAGCAGCCAAGAGAGGCTAGCCGCCGCCCCCTACGAGCAGTACTTC. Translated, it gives CASSQERLAAAPYEQYF.